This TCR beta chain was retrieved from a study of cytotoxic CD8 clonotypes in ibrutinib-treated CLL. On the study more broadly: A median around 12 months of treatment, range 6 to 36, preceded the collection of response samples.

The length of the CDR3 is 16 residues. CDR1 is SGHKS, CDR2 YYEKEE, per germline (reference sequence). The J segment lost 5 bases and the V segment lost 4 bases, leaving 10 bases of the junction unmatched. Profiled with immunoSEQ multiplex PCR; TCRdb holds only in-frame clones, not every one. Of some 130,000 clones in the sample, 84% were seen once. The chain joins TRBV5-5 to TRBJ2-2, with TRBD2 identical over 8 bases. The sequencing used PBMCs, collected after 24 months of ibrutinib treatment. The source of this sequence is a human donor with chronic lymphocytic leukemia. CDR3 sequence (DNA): TGTGCCAGCAGCCCTGACGGGGCGGGGGGTACCGGGGAGCTGTTTTTT. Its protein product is CASSPDGAGGTGELFF.